This TCR beta chain was retrieved from a study of spatial heterogeneity in lung cancer. Study background: Detection of beta-chain sequences consistently exceeded that of alpha-chain sequences.

Regarding time point: sample taken at primary tumor resection. On each TCR cDNA molecule, a unique molecular identifier was present. TCRdb ran MiXCR on the 5' RACE reads and lists one entry per CDR3 protein. The sample holds around 11,000 distinct CDR3 sequences, 6% to 6.5% seen once. In its sample, this clonotype was seen many times. V shed 3 bases and J shed 7 bases, with 10 bases lying between them. Per germline, CDR1 SGHDN and CDR2 FVKESK. This CDR3 contains 12 residues. The clonotype was recovered from a male donor with early-stage non-small cell lung cancer. The source was PBMCs, collected at surgery. The V call is TRBV14, the J call TRBJ2-7; D call uncertain. The CDR3 loop reads CASSQMAFEQYF. CDR3 DNA sequence: TGTGCCAGCAGCCAGATGGCCTTTGAGCAGTACTTC.